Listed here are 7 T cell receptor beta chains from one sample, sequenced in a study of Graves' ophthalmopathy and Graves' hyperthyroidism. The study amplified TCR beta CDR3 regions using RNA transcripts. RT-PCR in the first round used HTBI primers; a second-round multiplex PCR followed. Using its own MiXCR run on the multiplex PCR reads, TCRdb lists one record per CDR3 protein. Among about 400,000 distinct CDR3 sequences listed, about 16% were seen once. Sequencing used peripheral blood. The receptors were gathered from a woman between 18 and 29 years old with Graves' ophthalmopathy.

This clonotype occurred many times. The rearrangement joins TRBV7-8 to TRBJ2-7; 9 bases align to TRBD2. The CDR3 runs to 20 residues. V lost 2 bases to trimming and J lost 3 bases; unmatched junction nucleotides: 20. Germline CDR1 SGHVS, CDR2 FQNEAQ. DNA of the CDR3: TGTGCCAGCAGCTTATACCCCCCAGAACTCATAGCGGGAGAAGGCTACGAGCAGTACTTC. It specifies CASSLYPPELIAGEGYEQYF.

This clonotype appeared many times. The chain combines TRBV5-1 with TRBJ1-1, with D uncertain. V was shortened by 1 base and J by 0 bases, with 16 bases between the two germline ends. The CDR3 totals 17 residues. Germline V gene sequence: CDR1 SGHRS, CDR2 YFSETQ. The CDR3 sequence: CASSLTSGNIMNTEAFF. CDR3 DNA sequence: TGCGCCAGCAGCTTGACCAGCGGAAACATAATGAACACTGAAGCTTTCTTT.

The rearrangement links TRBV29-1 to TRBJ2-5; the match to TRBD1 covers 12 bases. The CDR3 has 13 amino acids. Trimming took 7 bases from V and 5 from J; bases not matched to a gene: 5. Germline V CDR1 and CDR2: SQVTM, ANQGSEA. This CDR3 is CSGGQGASETQYF. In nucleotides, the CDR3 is TGCAGCGGGGGACAGGGGGCTTCCGAGACCCAGTACTTC.

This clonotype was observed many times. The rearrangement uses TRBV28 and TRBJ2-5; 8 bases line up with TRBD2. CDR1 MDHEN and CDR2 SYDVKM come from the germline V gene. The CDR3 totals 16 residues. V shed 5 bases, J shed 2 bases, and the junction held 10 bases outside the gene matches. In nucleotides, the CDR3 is TGTGCCAGCAGTCCCGGGGGGGGGGCCGTACAAGAGACCCAGTACTTC. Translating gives CASSPGGGAVQETQYF.

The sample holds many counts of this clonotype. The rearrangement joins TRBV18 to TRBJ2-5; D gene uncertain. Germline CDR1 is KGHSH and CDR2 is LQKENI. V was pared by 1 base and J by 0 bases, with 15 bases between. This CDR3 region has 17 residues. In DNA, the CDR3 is TGTGCCAGCTCACCACAGGCTAGTTTGCGGCACCAAGAGACCCAGTACTTC. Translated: CASSPQASLRHQETQYF.

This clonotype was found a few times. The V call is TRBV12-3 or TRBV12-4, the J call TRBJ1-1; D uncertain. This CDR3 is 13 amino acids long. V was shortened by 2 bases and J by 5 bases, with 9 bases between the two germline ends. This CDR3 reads CASSLMQKTEAFF. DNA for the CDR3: TGTGCCAGCAGTTTAATGCAGAAGACTGAAGCTTTCTTT.

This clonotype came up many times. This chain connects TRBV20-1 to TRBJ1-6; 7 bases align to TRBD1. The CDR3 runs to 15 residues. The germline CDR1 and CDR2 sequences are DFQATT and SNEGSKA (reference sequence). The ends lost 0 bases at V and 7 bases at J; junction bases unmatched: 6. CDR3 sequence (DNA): TGCAGTGCTAGAGAGACAGGGAGATTGAATTCACCCCTCCACTTT. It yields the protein CSARETGRLNSPLHF.